This entry lists 20 T cell receptor beta chains sequenced from one sample in a study of siplizumab effects on memory and regulatory T cells. Profiling relied on immunoSEQ multiplex PCR, and the TCRdb table lists in-frame clones only, not all of them. The repertoire consists of tens of thousands of clones, with just over 95% occurring once and the leading ten covering roughly 0.1%. The sequenced sample was naive CD8+ T cells sorted from blood. The receptors come from a human donor in good health.

J is TRBJ1-6 and V is TRBV4-2; D is ambiguous. The CDR3 has 15 amino acids. The germline V gene has CDR1 LGHNA and CDR2 YNFKEQ. Trimming took 0 bases from V and 0 from J, leaving 3 bases between them. CDR3 residues: CASSQESSYNSPLHF. The CDR3 nucleotides read TGTGCCAGCAGCCAAGAGAGCTCCTATAATTCACCCCTCCACTTT.

The chain combines TRBV19 with TRBJ1-5, with D possibly TRBD1 on 5 matching bases. Trimming removed 7 bases at V and 3 bases at J, with 10 bases between. The length of the CDR3 is 13 residues. The germline CDR1 and CDR2 sequences are LNHDA and SQIVND (reference sequence). The CDR3 nucleotides are TGTGCCAGTAACCGGGACCTCAATCAGCCCCAGCATTTT. Translation: CASNRDLNQPQHF.

This rearrangement joins TRBV4-2 to TRBJ1-2; D remains unclear. CDR1 LGHNA and CDR2 YNFKEQ come from the germline V gene. V shed 0 bases and J shed 4 bases, with 6 bases lying between them. The CDR3 contains 13 residues. The CDR3 DNA follows: TGTGCCAGCAGCCAAGAGACAACCTATGGCTACACCTTC. Its protein is CASSQETTYGYTF.

The rearrangement links TRBV28 to TRBJ1-3; 7 bases are a match to TRBD1. V lost 2 bases to trimming and J lost 1 base; unmatched junction nucleotides: 5. Germline CDR1 is MDHEN and CDR2 is SYDVKM. The CDR3 totals 16 residues. The CDR3 here is CASSLGDRESGNTIYF. The DNA for the CDR3 is TGTGCCAGCAGTTTAGGGGACAGAGAGTCTGGAAACACCATATATTTT.

This sequence joins TRBV10-3 and TRBJ1-2; weak D call: TRBD1 (5 bases). The CDR3 extends over 13 amino acids. In germline, CDR1 is ENHRY, CDR2 SYGVKD. V lost 2 bases and J 7 bases, leaving 11 bases between the germline ends. CDR3 nucleotides: TGTGCCATCAGTGAGGATGGGGGTTTTGGCTACACCTTC. Translated, it gives CAISEDGGFGYTF.

J is TRBJ2-3 and V is TRBV15; D uncertain. V lost 3 bases and J 4 bases, leaving 14 bases between the germline ends. Looked up from germline, CDR1 is LNHNV and CDR2 is YYDKDF (reference sequence). CDR3 size: 15 residues. In DNA, the CDR3 is TGTGCCACCAGCAGCGAATATTCGGTGGCAGATACGCAGTATTTT. Its translation: CATSSEYSVADTQYF.

CDR3 coding DNA: TGTGCCAGTAGTGGCTCCGGAGGCACAGATACGCAGTATTTT. Translating gives CASSGSGGTDTQYF. This chain connects TRBV19 to TRBJ2-3; D unclear. Germline V gene lookup returns CDR1 LNHDA and CDR2 SQIVND (reference sequence). This CDR3 is 14 amino acids long. Deletions cut 5 bases from V and 1 base from J, with 10 bases between.

The chain couples TRBV18 to TRBJ2-4, with D possibly being TRBD1 (6 bases). The V and J ends lost 3 bases and 6 bases respectively, with 9 bases between them. The germline CDR1 and CDR2 sequences are KGHSH and LQKENI. The CDR3 is made up of 13 amino acids. CDR3 sequence (DNA): TGTGCCAGCTCACCCACAGGGATAAACATTCAGTACTTC. It encodes CASSPTGINIQYF.

This sequence joins TRBV7-9 and TRBJ2-7, with D tentatively TRBD2 (7 bases). CDR1 and CDR2 from the germline V gene are SEHNR and FQNEAQ (reference sequence). The CDR3 loop spans 15 amino acids. Trimming took off 5 bases at V and 2 bases at J, with 16 bases between the two ends. The CDR3: CASSQDKGGAYEQYF. CDR3 nucleotides: TGTGCCAGCAGCCAAGATAAGGGGGGGGCCTACGAGCAGTACTTC. Based on the CDR3 plus reference TRBV7-9 and TRBJ2-7, the full variable domain is DTGVSQNPRHKITKRGQNVTFRCDPISEHNRLYWYRQTLGQGPEFLTYFQNEAQLEKSRLLSDRFSAERPKGSFSTLEIQRTEQGDSAMYLCASSQDKGGAYEQYFGPGTRLTVT.

The chain carries TRBV4-3 and TRBJ1-2; 7 bases are a match to TRBD1. The CDR3 loop spans 16 amino acids. V lost 1 base, J lost 0 bases, and 5 bases stayed unmatched. Looked up from germline, CDR1 is LGHNA and CDR2 is YSLEER. The CDR3 spells CASSQGEGQTNYGYTF. The CDR3 DNA is TGCGCCAGCAGCCAAGGGGAGGGACAGACTAACTATGGCTACACCTTC.

V gene TRBV15 combines with J gene TRBJ1-5; D gene unclear. This CDR3 spans 14 amino acids. In germline, CDR1 is LNHNV, CDR2 YYDKDF (reference sequence). Trimming took 1 base from V and 1 from J, leaving 5 bases between them. CDR3 nucleotide sequence: TGTGCCACCAGCAGAGTAGGGAGCAATCAGCCCCAGCATTTT. Translating it yields CATSRVGSNQPQHF. Drawing the rest from reference TRBV15 and TRBJ1-5, the complete variable domain is DAMVIQNPRYQVTQFGKPVTLSCSQTLNHNVMYWYQQKSSQAPKLLFHYYDKDFNNEADTPDNFQSRRPNTSFCFLDIRSPGLGDTAMYLCATSRVGSNQPQHFGDGTRLSIL.

This chain links TRBV28 with TRBJ2-2, with a weak D call TRBD1 (6 bases). This CDR3 is 16 amino acids long. Between the trimmed V and J ends, which lost 5 bases and 0 bases, there was a span of 13 bases. Germline assignment: CDR1 MDHEN and CDR2 SYDVKM. The CDR3 here is CASSRRTVANTGELFF. The CDR3 DNA reads TGTGCCAGCAGTCGTAGGACAGTCGCGAACACCGGGGAGCTGTTTTTT.

This clone has a single count. The CDR3 region has the DNA TGCGCCAGCAGGGGCCGGGGGCAATTCGTAGACGAGCAGTACTTC. Residues: CASRGRGQFVDEQYF. The rearrangement uses TRBV4-3 and TRBJ2-7; D tentatively fits TRBD1 or TRBD2 (6 bases each). The V end was cut by 6 bases, the J end by 5 bases, with 20 bases between. Germline CDR1 and CDR2: LGHNA and YSLEER. The CDR3 has 15 amino acids.

This chain joins TRBV4-3 and TRBJ2-2; D remains unclear. This CDR3 is 13 amino acids long. V was shortened by 1 base and J by 5 bases, with 5 bases between the two germline ends. The germline gives CDR1 LGHNA, CDR2 YSLEER. The CDR3 here is CASSQVRTGELFF. Written as DNA, the CDR3 is TGCGCCAGCAGCCAAGTGAGAACCGGGGAGCTGTTTTTT.

This clone has just a few counts. Other DNA sequences from this sample encode an identical CDR3 as well. This sequence joins TRBV7-9 and TRBJ2-1; no definite D call. From germline, CDR1 is SEHNR and CDR2 FQNEAQ (reference sequence). This CDR3 region has 10 residues. The ends were cut back, 3 bases at V and 6 bases at J, with 0 bases in the middle. This CDR3 is CASSFNEQFF. In DNA, the CDR3 is TGTGCCAGCAGCTTCAATGAGCAGTTCTTC.

This rearrangement joins TRBV6-5 to TRBJ2-7, with TRBD1 matching 9 bases. CDR3 size: 14 residues. In germline, CDR1 is MNHEY, CDR2 SVGAGI. V shed 6 bases, J shed 5 bases, and the junction held 8 bases outside the gene matches. CDR3 in amino acids: CASSPGTGFHEQYF. In DNA, the CDR3 is TGTGCCAGCAGCCCCGGGACAGGGTTCCACGAGCAGTACTTC.

The chain has TRBV4-1 and TRBJ1-2; D ambiguous. The CDR3 length is 14 residues. The germline CDR1 and CDR2 sequences are MGHRA and YSYEKL. Trimming shortened V by 4 bases and J by 4 bases, and 13 bases separated the two germline ends. For the CDR3, the DNA is TGCGCCAGCAGCCCAGAAGGGAAGATCTATGGCTACACCTTC. Translating gives CASSPEGKIYGYTF.

The chain is built from TRBV6-1 and TRBJ1-5; D possibly corresponds to TRBD1 (6 bases). This CDR3 has 18 residues. V was shortened by 0 bases and J by 0 bases, with 15 bases between the two germline ends. Germline V gene sequence: CDR1 MNHNS, CDR2 SASEGT. This CDR3 is CASSEAEGGFYSNQPQHF. The DNA for the CDR3 is TGTGCCAGCAGTGAAGCGGAAGGGGGATTCTATAGCAATCAGCCCCAGCATTTT.

J is TRBJ2-5 and V is TRBV9; perhaps D is TRBD1 or TRBD2 (7 bases each). Deletions cut 4 bases from V and 4 bases from J, with 20 bases between. The germline V gene has CDR1 SGDLS and CDR2 YYNGEE. The CDR3 is 16 residues long. The CDR3 protein is CASSPWGAGGAETQYF. CDR3 DNA: TGTGCCAGCAGCCCCTGGGGGGCAGGGGGGGCAGAGACCCAGTACTTC. Together with reference TRBV9 and TRBJ2-5, the CDR3 gives the full variable domain: DSGVTQTPKHLITATGQRVTLRCSPRSGDLSVYWYQQSLDQGLQFLIQYYNGEERAKGNILERFSAQQFPDLHSELNLSSLELGDSALYFCASSPWGAGGAETQYFGPGTRLLVL.

CDR3 nucleotides: TGTGCCAGCAGTTACCTGACTACCGAAGCCTACGAGCAGTACTTC. This sequence encodes CASSYLTTEAYEQYF. The chain is built from TRBV6-6 and TRBJ2-7; D might be TRBD2 (5 bases). Germline V CDR1 and CDR2: MNHNY, SVGAGI (reference sequence). Deletions cut 2 bases from V and 2 bases from J, with 13 bases between. This CDR3 spans 15 amino acids.